This T cell receptor (beta chain) was obtained from a study of T cell repertoires in cytomegalovirus infection. Study details: Matching HLA type, along with CMV infection, was indicated by public TCR beta signatures. Study-level findings and limits: HLA-C-restricted, CMV-specific TCR beta clonotypes were dominant ex vivo. Public TCR beta family frequency separated CMV-and-HLA carriers, including in an independent cohort.

TCRdb reprocessed the reads via MiXCR and lists one record per CDR3 protein. Among around 450,000 distinct CDR3 sequences listed, approximately 11% were seen once. V was shortened by 4 bases and J by 2 bases, with 9 bases between the two germline ends. The CDR3 has 12 residues. Per the germline V gene, CDR1 is SQVTM and CDR2 is ANQGSEA. In its sample, this clonotype was seen many times. Its target is not known. V is TRBV29-1 and J is TRBJ2-7; unclear D gene. Material for sequencing was PBMCs. The sequence came from a human donor in good health (CMV status not recorded). Some clones in this sample may be carry-over from other donors' samples. CDR3 nucleotide sequence: TGCAGCGTTGGAAGGAACCCCTACGAGCAGTACTTC. Translating gives CSVGRNPYEQYF.